One sample yielded the 27 T cell receptor beta chains listed below, sequenced in a study of shared clonotypes between healthy human individuals. Only in-frame clones appear in the TCRdb table, and some are missing; sequencing was by immunoSEQ multiplex PCR. In the table there are about 2 million clones, over 85% of which are singletons. Naive CD8 cells were CD45RO-negative, positively selected for CCR7, excluding terminally differentiated effector memory CD45RA+ cells. Sequenced material: naive CD8+ T cells sorted from blood. All receptors come from a man between 18 and 35 years old in good health.

The chain carries TRBV30 and TRBJ1-1, with 8 bases that match TRBD1. The CDR3 is 15 residues long. J was trimmed by 0 bases and V by 3 bases; bases with no gene match: 6. Per germline, CDR1 GTSNPN and CDR2 SVGIG (reference sequence). The DNA of the CDR3 is TGTGCCTGGAGCACAGGGGGATTCATGAACACTGAAGCTTTCTTT. Its translation: CAWSTGGFMNTEAFF.

V gene TRBV2 combines with J gene TRBJ2-7; 8 bases map to TRBD1. J lost 6 bases, V lost 7 bases, and 8 bases had no gene match. Germline V CDR1 and CDR2: SNHLY, FYNNEI. This CDR3 region has 13 residues. For the CDR3, the DNA is TGTGCCAGCATTCCCCAGGGGGCGACCGAGCAGTACTTC. This gives the protein CASIPQGATEQYF. Variable domain in full (rest from reference TRBV2 and TRBJ2-7): EPEVTQTPSHQVTQMGQEVILRCVPISNHLYFYWYRQILGQKVEFLVSFYNNEISEKSEIFDDQFSVERPDGSNFTLKIRSTKLEDSAMYFCASIPQGATEQYFGPGTRLTVT.

The rearrangement uses TRBV18 and TRBJ2-1, with 9 bases aligning to TRBD2. Germline V gene data show CDR1 as KGHSH and CDR2 as LQKENI. The CDR3 has 16 amino acids. With V trimmed by 0 bases and J by 7 bases, 7 bases remained unmatched. CDR3 coding DNA: TGTGCCAGCTCACCACCAATTAGCGGGAGTGGTAATGAGCAGTTCTTC. This translates into CASSPPISGSGNEQFF. Full variable domain (rest looked up from reference TRBV18 and TRBJ2-1): NAGVMQNPRHLVRRRGQEARLRCSPMKGHSHVYWYRQLPEEGLKFMVYLQKENIIDESGMPKERFSAEFPKEGPSILRIQQVVRGDSAAYFCASSPPISGSGNEQFFGPGTRLTVL.

CDR3 protein: CASRGFEGNYGYTF. The CDR3 nucleotides are TGTGCCAGCAGGGGATTCGAAGGCAACTATGGCTACACCTTC. This chain links TRBV6-1 with TRBJ1-2, with no clear D. Per the germline V gene, CDR1 is MNHNS and CDR2 is SASEGT. Between the trimmed V and J ends, which lost 6 bases and 2 bases, there was a span of 13 bases. The CDR3 sequence is 14 residues long.

The V call is TRBV7-9, the J call TRBJ2-5; D uncertain. V was clipped by 3 bases and J by 4 bases, with 12 bases between them. The CDR3 is 14 amino acids. CDR1 SEHNR and CDR2 FQNEAQ come from the germline V gene (reference sequence). CDR3 protein: CASSFVSRTETQYF. CDR3 DNA: TGTGCCAGCAGCTTTGTCTCTAGAACAGAGACCCAGTACTTC.

The V and J genes are TRBV27 and TRBJ2-5, with no clear D. CDR1 MNHEY and CDR2 SMNVEV come from the germline V gene (reference sequence). V lost 6 bases and J lost 4, with 15 bases in between. The CDR3 length is 14 residues. The CDR3 loop is CASSPEAYSETQYF. In DNA, the CDR3 is TGTGCCAGCAGCCCTGAGGCGTACTCAGAGACCCAGTACTTC.

The rearrangement links TRBV11-2 to TRBJ2-7, with no clear D. The CDR3 totals 14 residues. In germline, CDR1 is SGHAT, CDR2 FQNNGV. The ends were cut back, 4 bases at V and 1 base at J, with 11 bases in the middle. The CDR3 DNA follows: TGTGCCAGCAGCTCACCGCCGGGTTCCTACGAGCAGTACTTC. It yields the protein CASSSPPGSYEQYF.

The CDR3 loop is CASSLWAGSNTGELFF. The CDR3 nucleotides read TGTGCCAGCAGCTTATGGGCAGGGTCGAACACCGGGGAGCTGTTTTTT. The J gene is TRBJ2-2, the V gene TRBV13, with D perhaps TRBD1 (5 bases). V was cut by 2 bases and J by 0 bases, with 10 bases left in between. CDR1 and CDR2 from the germline V gene are PRHDT and FYEKMQ (reference sequence). CDR3 length equals 16 residues. The full variable domain, in which reference TRBV13 and TRBJ2-2 provide the parts outside the CDR3, is AAGVIQSPRHLIKEKRETATLKCYPIPRHDTVYWYQQGPGQDPQFLISFYEKMQSDKGSIPDRFSAQQFSDYHSELNMSSLELGDSALYFCASSLWAGSNTGELFFGEGSRLTVL.

V usage is TRBV4-1 and J usage is TRBJ1-1; 10 nucleotides align to TRBD1. This CDR3 contains 15 residues. Losses at the gene ends were 1 base for V and 5 bases for J; bases not matched to a gene: 4. The germline V gene encodes CDR1 MGHRA and CDR2 YSYEKL. Here the CDR3 reads CASSQAGTGDTEAFF. The CDR3 DNA reads TGCGCCAGCAGCCAAGCAGGGACAGGGGATACTGAAGCTTTCTTT.

The chain has TRBV7-9 and TRBJ2-3, with 11 bases identical to TRBD2. Germline assignment: CDR1 SEHNR and CDR2 FQNEAQ (reference sequence). Trimming removed 5 bases from V and 5 bases from J; junction bases left unmatched: 9. The CDR3 contains 16 residues. The CDR3: CASSPSSGGPGDTQYF. In nucleotides, the CDR3 is TGTGCCAGCAGCCCTTCTAGCGGGGGGCCGGGAGATACGCAGTATTTT.

Worth noting for this clone: Other DNA sequences within the sample encode an identical CDR3. This chain's CDR3 is CASSLGYEQYF. The CDR3 nucleotides are TGTGCCAGCAGCCTTGGGTACGAGCAGTACTTC. The chain is built from TRBV6-1 and TRBJ2-7, with no clear D. Germline V CDR1 and CDR2: MNHNS, SASEGT. The CDR3 loop spans 11 amino acids. Trimming pared 6 bases from V and 4 bases from J, leaving 7 bases between.

The genes are TRBV29-1 and TRBJ2-7; D may be TRBD2 (6 bases). Germline CDR1 reads SQVTM; CDR2 reads ANQGSEA. Trimming pared 7 bases from V and 0 bases from J, leaving 13 bases between. CDR3 length: 13 amino acids. CDR3 protein: CSAGPSDSYEQYF. The CDR3 DNA reads as TGCAGCGCCGGACCTAGCGACTCCTACGAGCAGTACTTC.

The chain carries TRBV4-1 and TRBJ2-1; D gene unclear. CDR1 and CDR2 (germline): MGHRA, YSYEKL. Trimming pared 1 base from V and 3 bases from J, leaving 7 bases between. CDR3 length equals 14 residues. CDR3 amino acids: CASSQVNSYNEQFF. The CDR3 region has the DNA TGCGCCAGCAGCCAAGTAAACAGCTACAATGAGCAGTTCTTC.

V usage is TRBV6-1 and J usage is TRBJ1-5; D not certain. Germline V gene lookup returns CDR1 MNHNS and CDR2 SASEGT. The V end was cut by 0 bases, the J end by 0 bases, with 9 bases between. The CDR3 extends over 16 amino acids. The CDR3 bases are TGTGCCAGCAGTGAAGCGAAGAGATATAGCAATCAGCCCCAGCATTTT. The encoded protein is CASSEAKRYSNQPQHF.

The CDR3 nucleotides are TGTGCCAGCAGCGTCCGGGACAGCTACGAGCAGTACTTC. Protein product: CASSVRDSYEQYF. This sequence joins TRBV14 and TRBJ2-7; 7 bases are a match to TRBD1. Germline V gene data show CDR1 as SGHDN and CDR2 as FVKESK. The CDR3 is 13 residues long. The J segment lost 3 bases and the V segment lost 5 bases, leaving 4 bases of the junction unmatched. The full variable domain, in which reference TRBV14 and TRBJ2-7 provide the parts outside the CDR3, is EAGVTQFPSHSVIEKGQTVTLRCDPISGHDNLYWYRRVMGKEIKFLLHFVKESKQDESGMPNNRFLAERTGGTYSTLKVQPAELEDSGVYFCASSVRDSYEQYFGPGTRLTVT.

The chain has TRBV10-1 and TRBJ2-5; TRBD2 is a possible D gene (6 bases). CDR1 is WNHNN and CDR2 is SYGVQD in the germline V gene (reference sequence). The CDR3 extends over 15 amino acids. The V end lost 4 bases, the J end lost 3 bases, and 15 bases lay between the germline ends. The CDR3 sequence is CASSAGSEGKETQYF. In DNA, the CDR3 is TGCGCCAGCAGTGCCGGTTCGGAGGGGAAAGAGACCCAGTACTTC.

The chain has TRBV15 and TRBJ2-7; D is uncertain. The CDR3 extends over 14 amino acids. Germline CDR1 reads LNHNV; CDR2 reads YYDKDF (reference sequence). With 0 bases removed from V and 3 bases from J, the gap between germline ends came to 9 bases. The CDR3 DNA reads as TGTGCCACCAGCAGAGATAAGGCAGTCTACGAGCAGTACTTC. Translation gives CATSRDKAVYEQYF.

The chain joins TRBV6-5 to TRBJ1-5; no reliable D call. This CDR3 is 14 amino acids long. V was cut by 6 bases and J by 2 bases, with 11 bases left in between. Germline CDR1 reads MNHEY; CDR2 reads SVGAGI. The CDR3 DNA sequence: TGTGCCAGCAGGTCTCCCTGGGGCAATCAGCCCCAGCATTTT. Translation: CASRSPWGNQPQHF.

As regards this clone: Other DNA variants within this sample encode the same CDR3. The J gene is TRBJ2-7, the V gene TRBV27; D is ambiguous. Germline CDR1 reads MNHEY; CDR2 reads SMNVEV (reference sequence). V gave up 6 bases and J gave up 0 bases, with 6 bases separating them. CDR3 size: 12 residues. The CDR3 bases are TGTGCCAGCAGGGGCAGCTCCTACGAGCAGTACTTC. It encodes CASRGSSYEQYF.

The CDR3 is CASSPRGLNEQFF. Here the CDR3 DNA reads TGTGCCAGCAGTCCCAGGGGGCTCAATGAGCAGTTCTTC. This chain joins TRBV13 and TRBJ2-1; 8 bases are shared with TRBD1. Germline V gene sequence: CDR1 PRHDT, CDR2 FYEKMQ (reference sequence). V shed 6 bases and J 6 bases; nucleotides not matched to a gene: 4. The CDR3 runs to 13 residues.

The rearrangement links TRBV27 to TRBJ1-1, with D possibly TRBD1 on 5 matching bases. Trimming pared 5 bases from V and 5 bases from J, leaving 15 bases between. Germline loops: CDR1 MNHEY, CDR2 SMNVEV (reference sequence). The CDR3 contains 14 residues. CDR3 in amino acids: CASSVGVEGTEAFF. As DNA, the CDR3 is TGTGCCAGCAGTGTAGGGGTGGAAGGGACTGAAGCTTTCTTT.

The chain joins TRBV19 to TRBJ2-5, with D uncertain. CDR1 is LNHDA and CDR2 is SQIVND in the germline V gene (reference sequence). This CDR3 is 13 amino acids long. Trimming removed 5 bases at V and 2 bases at J, with 9 bases between. CDR3 DNA sequence: TGTGCCAGTAGTTGGGCAGATCAAGAGACCCAGTACTTC. It codes for CASSWADQETQYF. The full variable domain, rest sourced from reference TRBV19 and TRBJ2-5, is DGGITQSPKYLFRKEGQNVTLSCEQNLNHDAMYWYRQDPGQGLRLIYYSQIVNDFQKGDIAEGYSVSREKKESFPLTVTSAQKNPTAFYLCASSWADQETQYFGPGTRLLVL.

With respect to this clone: The junction and the germline gene differ at one end; a read error may be behind it. Within the sample, other DNA sequences also encode this same CDR3. The V and J genes are TRBV27 and TRBJ2-7; the D gene could be TRBD1 or TRBD2 (5 bases each). The length of the CDR3 is 14 residues. The germline V gene encodes CDR1 MNHEY and CDR2 SMNVEV (reference sequence). The CDR3 nucleotides are TGCGCCAGCAGTAGGTCGGGACGATTTTACGAGCAGTACTTC. Its translation: CASSRSGRFYEQYF.

The CDR3 DNA reads TGTGCCAGCAGCCAAGGGACAGGTGAAGCCTACGAGCAGTACTTC. It is translated as CASSQGTGEAYEQYF. This chain uses TRBV7-9 with TRBJ2-7; 8 nucleotides match TRBD1. The CDR3 has 15 amino acids. Trimming cost V 5 bases and J 2 bases; bases outside gene matches: 8. Germline CDR1 SEHNR, CDR2 FQNEAQ (reference sequence).

J is TRBJ2-7 and V is TRBV28, with a tentative D call TRBD1 (5 bases). Germline values: CDR1 MDHEN, CDR2 SYDVKM. This CDR3 has 14 residues. V lost 2 bases and J 4 bases, leaving 12 bases between the germline ends. The CDR3 region has the DNA TGTGCCAGCAGTTTACTACAGGATTCATACGAGCAGTACTTC. Amino acid sequence: CASSLLQDSYEQYF. Variable domain in full (rest from reference TRBV28 and TRBJ2-7): DVKVTQSSRYLVKRTGEKVFLECVQDMDHENMFWYRQDPGLGLRLIYFSYDVKMKEKGDIPEGYSVSREKKERFSLILESASTNQTSMYLCASSLLQDSYEQYFGPGTRLTVT.

Only one count was recorded for this clone. The sample has other DNA sequences that encode this CDR3 too. V and J are TRBV19 and TRBJ2-3; possible D gene TRBD1, 6 bases. The CDR3 runs 15 residues. Germline V gene data show CDR1 as LNHDA and CDR2 as SQIVND (reference sequence). Trimming pared 3 bases from V and 1 base from J, leaving 11 bases between. The CDR3 region is CASSIGSGGTDTQYF. The CDR3 DNA sequence: TGTGCCAGTAGTATCGGGTCAGGGGGCACAGATACGCAGTATTTT.

The chain is built from TRBV19 and TRBJ1-2; D might be TRBD1 (5 bases). The length of the CDR3 is 14 residues. The germline gives CDR1 LNHDA, CDR2 SQIVND (reference sequence). Trimming cost V 3 bases and J 7 bases, with 15 bases left between them. The CDR3 region is CASSIAGRDIGYTF. The CDR3 DNA follows: TGTGCCAGTAGTATTGCGGGCAGGGATATTGGCTACACCTTC.